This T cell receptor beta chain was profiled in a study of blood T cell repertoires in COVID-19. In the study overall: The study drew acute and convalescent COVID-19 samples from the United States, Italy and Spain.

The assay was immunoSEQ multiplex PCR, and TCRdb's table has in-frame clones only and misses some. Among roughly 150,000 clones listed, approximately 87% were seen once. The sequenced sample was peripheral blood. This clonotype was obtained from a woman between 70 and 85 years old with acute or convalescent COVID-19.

CDR3 in DNA: TGTGCCAGCAGCCAAGAGTTAGTCGGCAGGGGATCGCTCGCTTTCTTT. Its protein is CASSQELVGRGSLAFF. V is TRBV4-2 and J is TRBJ1-1, with a possible D match to TRBD1 (6 bases). Germline V gene sequence: CDR1 LGHNA, CDR2 YNFKEQ. This CDR3 has 16 residues. Trimming removed 0 bases at V and 11 bases at J, with 22 bases between.